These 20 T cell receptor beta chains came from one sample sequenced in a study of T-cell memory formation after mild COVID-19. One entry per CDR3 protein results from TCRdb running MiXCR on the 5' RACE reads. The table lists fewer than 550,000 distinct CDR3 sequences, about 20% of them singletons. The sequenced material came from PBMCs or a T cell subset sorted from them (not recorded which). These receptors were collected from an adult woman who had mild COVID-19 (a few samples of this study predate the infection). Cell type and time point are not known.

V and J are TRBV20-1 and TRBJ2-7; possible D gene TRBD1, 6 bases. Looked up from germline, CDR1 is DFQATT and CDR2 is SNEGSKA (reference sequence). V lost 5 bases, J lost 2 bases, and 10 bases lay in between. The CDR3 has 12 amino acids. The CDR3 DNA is TGCAGTGCTGGGGACACGGCCTACGAGCAGTACTTC. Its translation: CSAGDTAYEQYF.

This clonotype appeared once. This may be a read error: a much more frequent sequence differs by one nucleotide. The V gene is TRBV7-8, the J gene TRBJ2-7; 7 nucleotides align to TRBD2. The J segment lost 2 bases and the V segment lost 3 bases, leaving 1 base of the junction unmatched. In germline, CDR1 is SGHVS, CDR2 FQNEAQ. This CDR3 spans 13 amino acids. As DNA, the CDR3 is TGTGCCAGCAGCTTCCGGGGGGCCTACGAGCAGTACTTC. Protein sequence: CASSFRGAYEQYF.

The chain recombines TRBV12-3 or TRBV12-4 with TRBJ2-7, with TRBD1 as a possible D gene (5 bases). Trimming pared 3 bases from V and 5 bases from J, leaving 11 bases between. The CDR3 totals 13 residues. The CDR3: CASSLRQTNEQYF. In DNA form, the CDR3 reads TGTGCCAGCAGTTTGCGACAGACAAACGAGCAGTACTTC.

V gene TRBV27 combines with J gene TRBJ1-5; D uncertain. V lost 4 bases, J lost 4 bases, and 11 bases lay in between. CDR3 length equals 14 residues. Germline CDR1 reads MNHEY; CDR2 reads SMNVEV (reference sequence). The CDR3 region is CASSYVPLNQPQHF. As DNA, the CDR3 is TGTGCCAGCAGTTATGTACCCCTGAATCAGCCCCAGCATTTT.

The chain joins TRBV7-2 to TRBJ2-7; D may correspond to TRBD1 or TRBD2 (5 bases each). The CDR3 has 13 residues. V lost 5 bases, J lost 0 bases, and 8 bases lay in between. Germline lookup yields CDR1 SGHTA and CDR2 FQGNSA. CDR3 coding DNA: TGTGCCAGCAGCGCCGGGGCCTCCTACGAGCAGTACTTC. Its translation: CASSAGASYEQYF.

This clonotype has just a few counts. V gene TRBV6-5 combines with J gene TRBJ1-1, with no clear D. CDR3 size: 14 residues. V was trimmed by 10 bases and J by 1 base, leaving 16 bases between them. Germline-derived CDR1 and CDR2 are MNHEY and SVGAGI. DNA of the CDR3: TGTGCCACCCAGGTATCGGTCGCGAACACTGAAGCTTTCTTT. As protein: CATQVSVANTEAFF.

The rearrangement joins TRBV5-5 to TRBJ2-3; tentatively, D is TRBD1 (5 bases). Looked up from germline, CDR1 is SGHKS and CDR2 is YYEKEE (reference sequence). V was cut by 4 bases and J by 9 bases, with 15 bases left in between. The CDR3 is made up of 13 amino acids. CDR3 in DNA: TGTGCCAGCAGCCCCCCCTCAGGGCTCACGCAGTATTTT. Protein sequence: CASSPPSGLTQYF.

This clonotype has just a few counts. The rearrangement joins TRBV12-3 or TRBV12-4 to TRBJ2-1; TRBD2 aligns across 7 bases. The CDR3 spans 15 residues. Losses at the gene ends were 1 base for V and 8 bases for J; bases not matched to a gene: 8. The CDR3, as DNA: TGTGCCAGCAGTTTAGGGGGGAGGGCGGGGGATGAGCAGTTCTTC. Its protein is CASSLGGRAGDEQFF.

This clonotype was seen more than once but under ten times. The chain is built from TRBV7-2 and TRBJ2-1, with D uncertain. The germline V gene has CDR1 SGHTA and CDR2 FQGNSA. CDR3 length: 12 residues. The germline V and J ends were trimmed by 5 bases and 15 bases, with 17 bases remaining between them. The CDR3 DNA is TGTGCCAGCAGCCCACCCTCCCGTGCCGGGTTCTTC. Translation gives CASSPPSRAGFF.

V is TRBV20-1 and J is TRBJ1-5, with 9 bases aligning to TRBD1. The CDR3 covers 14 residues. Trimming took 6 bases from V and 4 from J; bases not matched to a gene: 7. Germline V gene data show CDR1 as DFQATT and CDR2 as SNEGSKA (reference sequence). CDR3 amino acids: CSAFPGTGNQPQHF. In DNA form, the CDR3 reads TGCAGTGCCTTTCCCGGGACAGGGAATCAGCCCCAGCATTTT.

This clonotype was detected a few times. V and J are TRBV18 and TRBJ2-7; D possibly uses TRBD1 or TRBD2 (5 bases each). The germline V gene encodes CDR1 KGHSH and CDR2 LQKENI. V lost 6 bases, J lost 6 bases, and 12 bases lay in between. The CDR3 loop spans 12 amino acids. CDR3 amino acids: CASSPAGTEQYF. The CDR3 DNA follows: TGTGCCAGCTCTCCCGCAGGGACCGAGCAGTACTTC.

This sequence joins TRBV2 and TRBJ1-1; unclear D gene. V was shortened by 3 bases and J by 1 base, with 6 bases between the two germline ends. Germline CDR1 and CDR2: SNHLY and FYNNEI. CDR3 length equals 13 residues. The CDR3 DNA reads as TGTGCCAGCAGTGAGCCAGGGAACACTGAAGCTTTCTTT. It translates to CASSEPGNTEAFF.

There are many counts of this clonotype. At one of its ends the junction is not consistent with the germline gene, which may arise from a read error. For the CDR3, the DNA is TGTGCCTCGGGCGAGCCACCCCATTACGCGCAGTACTTC. It specifies CASGEPPHYAQYF. This chain links TRBV6-5 with TRBJ2-7; D call uncertain. The CDR3 length is 13 residues. From germline, CDR1 is MNHEY and CDR2 SVGAGI.

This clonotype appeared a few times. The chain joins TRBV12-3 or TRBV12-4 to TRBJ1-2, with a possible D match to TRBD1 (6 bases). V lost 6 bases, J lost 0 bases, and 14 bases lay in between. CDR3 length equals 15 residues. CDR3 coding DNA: TGTGCCAGCAGCCTCCGGGACACCTCTAACTATGGCTACACCTTC. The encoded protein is CASSLRDTSNYGYTF.

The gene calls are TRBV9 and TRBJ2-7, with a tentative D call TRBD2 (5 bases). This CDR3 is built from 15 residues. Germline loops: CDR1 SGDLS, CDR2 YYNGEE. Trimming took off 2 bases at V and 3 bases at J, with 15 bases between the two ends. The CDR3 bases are TGTGCCAGCAGCGTTGCACTAGACGGTTTCTACGAGCAGTACTTC. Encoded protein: CASSVALDGFYEQYF. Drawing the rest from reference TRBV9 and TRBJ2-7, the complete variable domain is DSGVTQTPKHLITATGQRVTLRCSPRSGDLSVYWYQQSLDQGLQFLIQYYNGEERAKGNILERFSAQQFPDLHSELNLSSLELGDSALYFCASSVALDGFYEQYFGPGTRLTVT.

In DNA, the CDR3 is TGTGCCAGCAGTGAAAGGGGGTTTAGCGGGAGTAGGAACACCGGGGAGCTGTTTTTT. Its protein product is CASSERGFSGSRNTGELFF. This rearrangement joins TRBV6-1 to TRBJ2-2, with 9 bases that match TRBD2. Unmatched junction bases numbered 11, after V lost 2 bases and J lost 1 base. The CDR3 spans 19 residues. Germline CDR1 reads MNHNS; CDR2 reads SASEGT.

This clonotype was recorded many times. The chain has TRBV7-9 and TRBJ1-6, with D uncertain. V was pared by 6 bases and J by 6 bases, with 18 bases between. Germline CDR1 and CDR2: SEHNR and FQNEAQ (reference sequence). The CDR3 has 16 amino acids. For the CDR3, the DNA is TGTGCCAGCAGTAGCCCGGCGGGGTTCAGTAATTCACCCCTCCACTTT. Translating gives CASSSPAGFSNSPLHF. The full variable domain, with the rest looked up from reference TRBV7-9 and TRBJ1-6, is DTGVSQNPRHKITKRGQNVTFRCDPISEHNRLYWYRQTLGQGPEFLTYFQNEAQLEKSRLLSDRFSAERPKGSFSTLEIQRTEQGDSAMYLCASSSPAGFSNSPLHFGNGTRLTVT.

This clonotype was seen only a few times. CDR3: CSATDRITDTQYF. The CDR3 region has the DNA TGCAGCGCAACCGACAGAATTACAGATACGCAGTATTTT. The chain uses TRBV29-1 and TRBJ2-3; D is possibly TRBD1 (5 bases). The CDR3 is 13 residues long. Germline values: CDR1 SQVTM, CDR2 ANQGSEA. Trimming stripped 7 bases from V and 3 bases from J, with 14 bases between.

CDR3: CASSRDITHYGYTF. Here the CDR3 DNA reads TGTGCCAGCTCAAGGGACATAACCCACTATGGCTACACCTTC. The V and J genes are TRBV18 and TRBJ1-2; the D gene is possibly TRBD1 (6 bases). V was clipped by 5 bases and J by 3 bases, with 13 bases between them. CDR1 is KGHSH, CDR2 LQKENI, per germline. This CDR3 spans 14 amino acids.

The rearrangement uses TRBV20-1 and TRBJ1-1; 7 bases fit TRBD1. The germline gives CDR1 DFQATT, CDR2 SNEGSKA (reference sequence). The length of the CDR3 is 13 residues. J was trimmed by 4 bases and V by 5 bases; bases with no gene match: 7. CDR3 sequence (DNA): TGCAGTGCTCAGACAGGGATCGGCACTGAAGCTTTCTTT. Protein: CSAQTGIGTEAFF.